What follows are 21 T cell receptor beta chains derived from one specimen sequenced in a study of blood T cells in healthy people across ages. Using a J-beta primer mix together with a sample-barcoded 5' primer, a second PCR was run for roughly 6 to 11 cycles. TCRdb ran MiXCR on the 5' RACE reads and lists one entry per CDR3 protein. The table shows hundreds of thousands of distinct CDR3 sequences, with 52% occurring only once. The sample comprised blood. Receptor source: a woman at least 80 years old in good health.

CDR3: CASSPASGSGSGELFF. The DNA for the CDR3 is TGTGCCAGCAGCCCCGCTAGCGGGAGTGGGAGCGGGGAGCTGTTTTTT. V and J are TRBV7-2 and TRBJ2-2, with TRBD2 identical over 10 bases. The CDR3 length is 16 residues. In germline, CDR1 is SGHTA, CDR2 FQGNSA. With 5 bases clipped from V and 7 bases from J, the junction kept 10 bases outside the gene matches.

This clonotype was detected a few times. The rearrangement links TRBV28 to TRBJ2-2; TRBD1 matches at 8 bases. The CDR3 covers 16 residues. Trimming removed 2 bases from V and 10 bases from J; junction bases left unmatched: 12. Germline V CDR1 and CDR2: MDHEN, SYDVKM. DNA of the CDR3: TGTGCCAGCAGTTTACTCAAAGGACAGGGTGCTCAGGAGCTGTTTTTT. It translates to CASSLLKGQGAQELFF.

In its sample, this clonotype was seen a few times. The chain couples TRBV6-2 or TRBV6-3 to TRBJ2-4, with 8 bases lining up with TRBD2. Germline-derived CDR1 and CDR2 are MNHEY and SVGEGT. The length of the CDR3 is 19 residues. The trim removed 2 bases at V and 0 bases at J, leaving 12 bases unmatched. Here the CDR3 DNA reads TGTGCCAGCAGTTACCGCCCCGAACACGCGGGAGGAGCCAAAAACATTCAGTACTTC. Translated: CASSYRPEHAGGAKNIQYF.

V and J are TRBV15 and TRBJ1-4, with D maybe TRBD1 (5 bases). Germline V CDR1 and CDR2: LNHNV, YYDKDF (reference sequence). The V end was cut by 6 bases, the J end by 5 bases, with 10 bases between. The CDR3 consists of 13 residues. In DNA, the CDR3 is TGTGCCACCAGTGGGGGGTGGAATGAAAAACTGTTTTTT. As protein: CATSGGWNEKLFF.

V is TRBV6-5 and J is TRBJ2-6, with no clear D. This CDR3 is built from 16 residues. Trimming left V 6 bases short and J 0 bases short, with 12 bases between. The V gene's germline CDR1 is MNHEY and CDR2 SVGAGI. In DNA, the CDR3 is TGTGCCAGCAGCTTAGGGATTAGCTCTGGGGCCAACGTCCTGACTTTC. Translated, it gives CASSLGISSGANVLTF.

CDR3 residues: CASSGPRRLAGGGQETQYF. The CDR3 DNA reads TGTGCCAGCAGTGGTCCCCGGAGGCTAGCGGGGGGTGGTCAAGAGACCCAGTACTTC. V gene TRBV6-1 combines with J gene TRBJ2-5; 11 positions agree with TRBD2. CDR3 size: 19 residues. Germline V lookup: CDR1 MNHNS, CDR2 SASEGT. The J segment lost 2 bases and the V segment lost 4 bases, leaving 15 bases of the junction unmatched.

This chain uses TRBV6-5 with TRBJ1-2, with no clear D. Germline V lookup: CDR1 MNHEY, CDR2 SVGAGI. This CDR3 contains 14 residues. The ends were cut back, 6 bases at V and 3 bases at J, with 14 bases in the middle. The CDR3 here is CASSRTGPHYGYTF. The DNA of the CDR3 is TGTGCCAGCAGCCGTACCGGCCCTCACTATGGCTACACCTTC.

The sample holds many counts of this clonotype. The V call is TRBV6-1, the J call TRBJ2-3; a possible D gene is TRBD2 (6 bases). The CDR3 is 16 residues long. Trimming took off 6 bases at V and 3 bases at J, with 19 bases between the two ends. From germline, CDR1 is MNHNS and CDR2 SASEGT. In DNA form, the CDR3 reads TGTGCCAGCAGGGATCGGAGGCGGGGCCAAACAGATACGCAGTATTTT. Translation: CASRDRRRGQTDTQYF.

At least ten counts were recorded for this clonotype. The chain combines TRBV6-5 with TRBJ1-2, with a tentative D call TRBD1 (5 bases). Germline CDR1 MNHEY, CDR2 SVGAGI. V shed 7 bases and J shed 4 bases, with 22 bases lying between them. The CDR3 runs to 16 residues. The CDR3 nucleotides are TGTGCCAGCACCGCCCGGGACCTAAAGGGGACCTATGGCTACACCTTC. It specifies CASTARDLKGTYGYTF.

This clonotype was seen at least ten times. The rearrangement joins TRBV25-1 to TRBJ2-7; D perhaps matches TRBD1 (6 bases). The CDR3 has 19 residues. The germline V and J ends were trimmed by 8 bases and 3 bases, with 32 bases remaining between them. Germline CDR1 is MGHDK and CDR2 is SYGVNS. CDR3 nucleotide sequence: TGTGCCAGCCCCCCCCCCGTCATTCCTATGGACAGTACAGACTACGAGCAGTACTTC. Amino acid sequence: CASPPPVIPMDSTDYEQYF.

This clonotype has ten or more counts. This sequence joins TRBV28 and TRBJ2-3; 7 nucleotides agree with TRBD1. CDR3 length equals 15 residues. Germline assignment: CDR1 MDHEN and CDR2 SYDVKM. V shed 5 bases, J shed 5 bases, and the junction held 10 bases outside the gene matches. Here the CDR3 DNA reads TGTGCCAGCAGTGGAAGGGGGCAAGGAAAAGATACGCAGTATTTT. Protein sequence: CASSGRGQGKDTQYF.

Concerning this clonotype itself: One end of the junction is discordant with germline, which a read error may explain. J is TRBJ1-2 and V is TRBV29-1, with D perhaps TRBD1 (5 bases). This CDR3 contains 15 residues. Germline-derived CDR1 and CDR2 are SQVTM and ANQGSEA. The CDR3 region is CSVEGDRQANYGYTF. The CDR3 DNA sequence: TGCAGCGTCGAAGGAGACAGACAAGCTAACTATGGCTACACCTTC.

V is TRBV12-3 or TRBV12-4 and J is TRBJ1-1, with D unclear. This CDR3 spans 12 amino acids. Trimming pared 4 bases from V and 11 bases from J, leaving 14 bases between. CDR3 amino acids: CASSSDWATAFF. The DNA of the CDR3 is TGTGCCAGCAGTTCAGACTGGGCCACGGCTTTCTTT.

The chain is built from TRBV5-1 and TRBJ2-3; D could derive from TRBD1 or TRBD2 (5 bases each). The CDR3 is 16 amino acids. The V end lost 2 bases, the J end lost 3 bases, and 16 bases lay between the germline ends. Germline CDR1 reads SGHRS; CDR2 reads YFSETQ. The CDR3 here is CASSFPQGRGTDTQYF. The CDR3 nucleotides read TGCGCCAGCAGCTTCCCCCAGGGTAGAGGGACAGATACGCAGTATTTT.

CDR3 bases: TGTGCCAGCAGTGCCGACAGTAGCAATCAGCCCCAGCATTTT. Protein product: CASSADSSNQPQHF. The genes are TRBV7-9 and TRBJ1-5; D might be TRBD1 (5 bases). Deletions cut 6 bases from V and 0 bases from J, with 9 bases between. The CDR3 is 14 amino acids. Germline V gives CDR1 SEHNR, CDR2 FQNEAQ (reference sequence).

This clonotype has a single count. The chain has TRBV5-1 and TRBJ2-4, with 9 bases matching TRBD1. Germline V gene sequence: CDR1 SGHRS, CDR2 YFSETQ. There are 12 residues in the CDR3. J was trimmed by 8 bases and V by 4 bases; bases with no gene match: 1. This CDR3 reads CASSRDRDIQYF. DNA of the CDR3: TGCGCCAGCAGCCGGGACAGGGACATTCAGTACTTC. Drawing the rest from reference TRBV5-1 and TRBJ2-4, the complete variable domain is KAGVTQTPRYLIKTRGQQVTLSCSPISGHRSVSWYQQTPGQGLQFLFEYFSETQRNKGNFPGRFSGRQFSNSRSEMNVSTLELGDSALYLCASSRDRDIQYFGAGTRLSVL.

In this sample, this clonotype turned up a few times. The gene calls are TRBV27 and TRBJ2-2; a possible D gene is TRBD2 (6 bases). Germline CDR1 MNHEY, CDR2 SMNVEV (reference sequence). The germline V and J ends were trimmed by 3 bases and 0 bases, with 17 bases remaining between them. The CDR3 is 18 amino acids. The CDR3 nucleotides are TGTGCCAGCAGTTTGGATGGCGGGGCTATCGCGAACACCGGGGAGCTGTTTTTT. It specifies CASSLDGGAIANTGELFF.

This chain uses TRBV12-3 or TRBV12-4 with TRBJ2-1; D is uncertain. Trimming took off 4 bases at V and 7 bases at J, with 8 bases between the two ends. The CDR3 extends over 12 amino acids. The CDR3 loop is CASSSDGNEQFF. The CDR3 coding sequence is TGTGCCAGCAGTTCAGACGGGAATGAGCAGTTCTTC.

The CDR3 sequence is CASSSLTGRGANVLTF. DNA of the CDR3: TGTGCCAGCAGTTCCCTTACAGGCCGTGGGGCCAACGTCCTGACTTTC. The V and J genes are TRBV27 and TRBJ2-6, with D possibly being TRBD1 (5 bases). Germline V gene lookup returns CDR1 MNHEY and CDR2 SMNVEV (reference sequence). The length of the CDR3 is 16 residues. The V end was cut by 4 bases, the J end by 3 bases, with 13 bases between.

Ten or more counts support this clonotype. V gene TRBV5-1 combines with J gene TRBJ2-7, with 7 bases fitting TRBD2. The CDR3 extends over 14 amino acids. After removal of 2 bases from V and 3 bases from J, the junction contained 5 bases not matched to a gene. CDR1 is SGHRS, CDR2 YFSETQ, per germline. CDR3 protein: CASSFAGEYYEQYF. The CDR3 DNA follows: TGCGCCAGCAGCTTCGCGGGAGAGTACTACGAGCAGTACTTC.

This clonotype was counted only a few times. V is TRBV4-2 and J is TRBJ2-3; no definite D call. CDR1 and CDR2 (germline): LGHNA, YNFKEQ. The CDR3 extends over 18 amino acids. Trimming removed 2 bases from V and 0 bases from J, with 18 bases in between. CDR3 coding DNA: TGTGCCAGCAGCCAACTACGGAGAGCCTTCTCTAGCACAGATACGCAGTATTTT. Residues: CASSQLRRAFSSTDTQYF.